The rows below give T cell receptor beta chains drawn from one sample of a study of blood T cell repertoires in COVID-19. Method: immunoSEQ multiplex PCR; TCRdb's copy keeps in-frame clones and lacks some. The data show hundreds of thousands of clones, more than 85% seen once. Source material: PBMCs or T cells enriched from blood (not recorded which). The receptors were gathered from a man in his forties who had recovered from COVID-19. CDR3s include the opening cysteine and the closing phenylalanine or tryptophan. A D gene is named only where the DNA matches it firmly. Not all rows give a size; the values are once, few, many and, for expanded clones, a class.

clone size	D gene	V gene	CDR3 length	J gene	CDR3 protein	CDR3 DNA
-	TRBD1	TRBV27	16	TRBJ1-1	CASTTGQGTFYTEAFF	TGTGCCAGCACCACGGGACAGGGAACTTTCTACACTGAAGCTTTCTTT
-	TRBD1	TRBV6-6	17	TRBJ1-1	CASSQENDRGGDTEAFF	TGTGCCAGCAGTCAGGAGAACGACAGGGGAGGGGACACTGAAGCTTTCTTT
-	-	TRBV11-2	18	TRBJ2-5	CASSSQIGRWGTQETQYF	TGTGCCAGCAGCTCTCAAATCGGTCGATGGGGCACCCAAGAGACCCAGTACTTC
-	-	TRBV27	16	TRBJ2-2	CASSPLPGPDTGELFF	TGTGCCAGCAGCCCGTTGCCGGGTCCGGACACCGGGGAGCTGTTTTTT
-	-	TRBV5-4	15	TRBJ2-2	CASSLGLATTGELFF	TGTGCCAGCAGCTTGGGTCTAGCAACCACCGGGGAGCTGTTTTTT
-	-	TRBV7-6	13	TRBJ1-2	CASSRRGTEGYTF	TGTGCCAGCAGCCGAAGGGGGACGGAAGGCTACACCTTC
-	-	TRBV19	14	TRBJ1-6	CASSILVGDSPLHF	TGTGCCAGTAGTATTCTGGTCGGGGATTCACCCCTCCACTTT
-	TRBD2	TRBV9	14	TRBJ2-7	CASSTGLTGYEQYF	TGTGCCAGCAGCACGGGACTAACTGGCTACGAGCAGTACTTC
-	-	TRBV10-3	11	TRBJ2-7	CAIRGVDEQYF	TGTGCCATCAGGGGAGTTGACGAGCAGTACTTC
-	TRBD1	TRBV5-1	14	TRBJ2-7	CASTRGTGAYEQYF	TGCGCCAGCACTCGAGGGACAGGGGCCTACGAGCAGTACTTC
-	-	TRBV19	14	TRBJ1-5	CASSIPPANQPQHF	TGTGCCAGTAGTATCCCTCCAGCGAATCAGCCCCAGCATTTT
-	TRBD2	TRBV5-8	15	TRBJ2-1	CASSLGSGRYNEQFF	TGTGCCAGCAGCTTGGGAAGCGGGAGGTACAATGAGCAGTTCTTC
-	TRBD1	TRBV11-2	14	TRBJ1-1	CASSRQGARTEAFF	TGTGCCAGCAGCCGGCAGGGGGCGCGCACTGAAGCTTTCTTT
-	TRBD2	TRBV11-2	17	TRBJ2-5	CASSLNLAGGPQETQYF	TGTGCCAGCAGCTTAAATCTAGCGGGAGGGCCCCAAGAGACCCAGTACTTC
once	-	TRBV6-1	19	TRBJ1-2	CASSGGAGGQARQSYGYTF	TGTGCCAGCAGTGGAGGGGCGGGGGGCCAGGCACGACAAAGCTATGGCTACACCTTC
-	-	TRBV7-9	14	TRBJ1-4	CASSLVTGNEKLFF	TGTGCCAGCAGCTTAGTCACAGGAAATGAAAAACTGTTTTTT
-	TRBD2	TRBV11-2	17	TRBJ2-3	CASSEAGTSGYTDTQYF	TGTGCCAGCAGCGAAGCCGGGACTAGCGGCTACACAGATACGCAGTATTTT
-	-	TRBV29-1	12	TRBJ2-5	CSVGQARETQYF	TGCAGCGTTGGACAAGCACGAGAGACCCAGTACTTC
-	TRBD1	TRBV30	11	TRBJ1-1	CAWDADRQAFF	TGTGCCTGGGACGCGGACAGGCAAGCTTTCTTT
few	-	TRBV7-3	15	TRBJ1-4	CASSLRTVSNEKLFF	TGTGCCAGCAGCTTAAGGACAGTTAGTAATGAAAAACTGTTTTTT
-	TRBD1	TRBV7-2	14	TRBJ2-7	CASSLDRGPGEQYF	TGTGCCAGCAGCTTAGACAGGGGTCCGGGGGAGCAGTACTTC
-	TRBD2	TRBV9	16	TRBJ2-7	CASSVSSGGANYEQYF	TGTGCCAGCAGCGTTTCTAGCGGGGGGGCGAACTACGAGCAGTACTTC
-	-	TRBV4-3	15	TRBJ1-3	CASSQSNRAGNTIYF	TGCGCCAGCAGCCAATCTAACAGGGCTGGAAACACCATATATTTT
-	TRBD1	TRBV2	14	TRBJ2-7	CASRPGTGAYEQYF	TGTGCCAGCAGGCCCGGGACAGGGGCCTACGAGCAGTACTTC
-	TRBD1	TRBV13	22	TRBJ1-6	CASSFRAGVRDRGRAEESPLHF	TGTGCCAGCAGCTTCCGTGCCGGCGTCCGGGACAGGGGGCGAGCAGAGGAATCACCCCTCCACTTT
-	TRBD2	TRBV15	17	TRBJ2-3	CATSSPGLAGGVNTQYF	TGTGCCACCAGCAGTCCGGGACTAGCGGGAGGGGTAAATACGCAGTATTTT
few	-	TRBV7-2	15	TRBJ1-5	CASSLAGGGGQPQHF	TGTGCCAGCAGCTTAGCGGGGGGGGGCGGTCAGCCCCAGCATTTT
-	-	TRBV30	15	TRBJ1-4	CAWSAGRGANEKLFF	TGTGCCTGGAGTGCCGGCAGGGGTGCTAATGAAAAACTGTTTTTT
once	TRBD1	TRBV5-1	16	TRBJ2-3	CASSLDGQGSTDTQYF	TGCGCCAGCAGCTTGGATGGACAGGGGTCCACAGATACGCAGTATTTT
-	-	TRBV29-1	12	TRBJ2-5	CSVSSGFETQYF	TGCAGCGTTTCTTCAGGGTTTGAGACCCAGTACTTC
-	-	TRBV9	16	TRBJ2-3	CASSVAPTGGTDTQYF	TGTGCCAGCAGCGTGGCCCCCACGGGGGGCACAGATACGCAGTATTTT
-	-	TRBV7-9	13	TRBJ1-2	CASSLRRVDGYTF	TGTGCCAGCAGCTTGAGGCGAGTCGATGGCTACACCTTC
-	TRBD1	TRBV2	17	TRBJ1-1	CVSSEAAGGTGATEAFF	TGTGTCAGCAGTGAAGCTGCAGGGGGTACGGGCGCCACTGAAGCTTTCTTT
-	TRBD1	TRBV5-1	14	TRBJ1-2	CASSTGQGRDGYTF	TGCGCCAGCAGCACAGGACAGGGAAGGGATGGCTACACCTTC
-	-	TRBV5-4	13	TRBJ1-2	CASYGGLNYGYTF	TGTGCCAGCTACGGGGGTTTAAACTATGGCTACACCTTC
few	TRBD2	TRBV19	16	TRBJ2-3	CASSIGGLAGADTQYF	TGTGCCAGTAGTATTGGGGGACTAGCGGGAGCAGATACGCAGTATTTT
-	TRBD1	TRBV29-1	14	TRBJ2-2	CSPGTVGNTGELFF	TGCAGCCCAGGGACAGTGGGAAACACCGGGGAGCTGTTTTTT
-	-	TRBV5-1	15	TRBJ1-1	CASSLVVRENTEAFF	TGCGCCAGCAGCTTGGTCGTCAGGGAGAACACTGAAGCTTTCTTT